This note documents a single T cell receptor beta chain sequence. This clone has only a few counts. Its antigen is currently not known. The record has no base qualities; no much larger clone is one base away. A single peripheral blood draw of around 0.11 L on average was collected from each donor into heparinised tubes. Naive, central memory, regulatory and stem cell-like memory CD4+ T cells were sorted on a BD FACSAria II using a panel including CD45RO, CCR7, CD25, CD127, CD95 and CD27. All sorted populations exceeded 95% purity. PBMCs were separated immediately by Lymphoprep density gradient centrifugation and were stained directly, without being cultured. Samples were stained and sorted in pairs, with one healthy donor and one patient per experiment, so that batch effects were minimized. The entire isolated RNA was reverse transcribed using the High Capacity cDNA Reverse Transcription Kit, and thus expressed TCRB transcripts were sequenced. Deep immunoSEQ sequencing was applied to naive, central memory and regulatory T cell samples, giving an average of roughly 3.3 million total reads per sample. Sorted cells were lysed in RLT buffer, and RNA was extracted using DNase-treated RNeasy Micro or Mini kits according to cell number. Each cell subset was processed on its own to prevent cross-contamination, while patient and healthy donor samples were processed together. TCRB sequences were amplified from cDNA with the immunoSEQ multiplex PCR, producing 87-bp fragments spanning the CDR3 region. Sequencing of the amplicons was done on the Illumina HiSeq platform. Per the authors' processing: Synthetic template baselines were used to correct PCR bias computationally, reads within Hamming distance 2 were collapsed together, and singletons that could not be merged were discarded. By aligning reads against IMGT, V, D and J genes, CDR3 length, and insertions or deletions at six rearrangement sites were assigned. Within each subset, clonotype counts were normalized to sorted cell number, after which true diversity and Gini coefficients were computed with the tcR R package. The overlap coefficient, calculated on TCRB nucleotide sequences, was used to measure repertoire sharing. As a proxy for the pre-selection repertoire, out-of-frame TCRB sequences from naive cells were analyzed. TCRdb took this table from immuneACCESS and kept in-frame rearrangements with V and J called. Such tables lack part of the clones; where checked against another copy, unresolved V genes explain under half of the gap, and the rest is unexplained. Clone size and V and J calls were adopted from that table, with D and trimming inferred from the DNA. The sample table lists roughly 250,000 clones, around 10% of them with a count of one. The ten largest clones represent under 0.035% of the sample.

This record belongs to a study of beta chain features in type 1 diabetes listed by TCRdb under 2018. Study-level background: Patients and healthy donors did not differ in mean age, gender distribution, total cell number or subset yield. Across all samples, 107,917,701 sorted cells were examined, and cell number per subset correlated strongly with RNA yield. The study compared TCRB repertoires of sorted circulating CD4+ T cell subsets between recently diagnosed type 1 diabetes patients and matched healthy donors. Whereas all 30 or so donors provided naive and central memory subsets, regulatory and stem cell-like memory subsets were isolated from just 8 patients and about 8 healthy donors. Broader findings and caveats from the paper: Type 1 diabetes patients showed a moderate but significant shortening of TCRB CDR3 length in all four CD4+ subsets. PCR might favor shorter templates, but patient and control samples were amplified and corrected together, so any skew would affect both groups equally. At VDJ recombination sites, type 1 diabetes patients had fewer insertions and more deleted nucleotides, which implies abnormalities in thymic rearrangement. Naive, central memory and regulatory TCRB repertoires appeared more similar among patients than among healthy donors. Because cDNA was sequenced instead of genomic DNA, activated cells with high expression could be over-represented, although the groups did not differ in activation or CD3 levels. Because the HLA sub-analyses included only small numbers of individuals, any influence of HLA type on TCRB rearrangement was left unresolved.

The TCR was taken from a woman under 30 in good health. The sequencing input was naive CD4+ T cells from blood. The sample's cell subset or site label, decoded: true naive CD4+ T cells.

The CDR3 region reads CAARGTGKNIQYF. The DNA reads as follows: TGCGCCGCGCGGGGTACGGGCAAAAACATTCAGTACTTC. In this chain, TRBV5-1 is recombined with TRBJ2-4; the D region possibly corresponds to TRBD2 (6 bases align). V is cut by 10 bases and J by 3 bases, and the space between the germline ends is 14 bases. From a lookup of the germline V gene, CDR1 and CDR2 are SGHRS and YFSETQ. The CDR3 goes from the cysteine to the phenylalanine over 13 residues. The sequence is cut down to CDR3 DNA, 39 bases in frame from base 1. Supplemented by the reference TRBV5-1 and TRBJ2-4 proteins around the CDR3, the complete variable domain is KAGVTQTPRYLIKTRGQQVTLSCSPISGHRSVSWYQQTPGQGLQFLFEYFSETQRNKGNFPGRFSGRQFSNSRSEMNVSTLELGDSALYLCAARGTGKNIQYFGAGTRLSVL.